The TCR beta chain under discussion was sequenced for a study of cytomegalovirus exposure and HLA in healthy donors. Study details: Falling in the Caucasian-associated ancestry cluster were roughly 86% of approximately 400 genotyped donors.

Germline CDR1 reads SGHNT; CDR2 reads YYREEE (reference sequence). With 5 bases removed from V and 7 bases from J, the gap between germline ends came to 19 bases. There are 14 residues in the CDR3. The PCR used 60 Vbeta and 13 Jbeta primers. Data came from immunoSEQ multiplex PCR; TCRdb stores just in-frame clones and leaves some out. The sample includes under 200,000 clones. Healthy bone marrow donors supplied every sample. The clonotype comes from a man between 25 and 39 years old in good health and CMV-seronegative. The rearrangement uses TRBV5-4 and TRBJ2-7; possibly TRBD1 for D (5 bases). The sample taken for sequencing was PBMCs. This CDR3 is CASRNPDSSLEQYF. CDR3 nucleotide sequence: TGTGCCAGCAGAAACCCCGACAGCTCGCTGGAGCAGTACTTC.